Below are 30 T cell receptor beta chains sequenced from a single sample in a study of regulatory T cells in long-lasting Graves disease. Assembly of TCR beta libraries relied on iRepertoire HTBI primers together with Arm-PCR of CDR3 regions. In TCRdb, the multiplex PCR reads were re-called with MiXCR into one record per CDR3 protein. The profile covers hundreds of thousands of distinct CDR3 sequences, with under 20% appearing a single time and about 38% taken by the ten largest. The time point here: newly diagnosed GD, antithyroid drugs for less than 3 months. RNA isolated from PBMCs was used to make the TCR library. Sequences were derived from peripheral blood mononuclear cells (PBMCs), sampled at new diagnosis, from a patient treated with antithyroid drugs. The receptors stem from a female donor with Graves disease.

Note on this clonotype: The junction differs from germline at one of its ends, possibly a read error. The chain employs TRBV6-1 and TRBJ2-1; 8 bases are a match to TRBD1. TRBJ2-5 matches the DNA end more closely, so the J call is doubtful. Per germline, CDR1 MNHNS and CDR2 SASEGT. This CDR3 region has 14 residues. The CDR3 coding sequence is TGTGCCAGCGGTGAATCAGGGGGCATGAGGACCCAGTACTTC. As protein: CASGESGGMRTQYF.

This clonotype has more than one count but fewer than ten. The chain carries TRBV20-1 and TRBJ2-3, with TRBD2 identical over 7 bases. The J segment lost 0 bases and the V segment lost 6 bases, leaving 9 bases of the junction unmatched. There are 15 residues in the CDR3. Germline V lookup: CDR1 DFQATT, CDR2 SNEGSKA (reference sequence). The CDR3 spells CSAELLAASTDTQYF. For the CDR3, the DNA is TGCAGTGCCGAGCTGCTAGCGGCTAGCACAGATACGCAGTATTTT.

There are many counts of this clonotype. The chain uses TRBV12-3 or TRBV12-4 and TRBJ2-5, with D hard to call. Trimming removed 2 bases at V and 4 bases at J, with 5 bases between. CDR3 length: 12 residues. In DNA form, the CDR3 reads TGTGCCAGCAGTTTAACCCGAGAGACCCAGTACTTC. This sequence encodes CASSLTRETQYF.

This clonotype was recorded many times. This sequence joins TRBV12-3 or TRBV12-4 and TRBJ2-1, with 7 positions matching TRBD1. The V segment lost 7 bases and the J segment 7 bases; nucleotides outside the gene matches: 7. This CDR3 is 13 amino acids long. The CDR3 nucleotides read TGTGCCAGCACCTTAATACAGGGGAATGAGCAGTTCTTC. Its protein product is CASTLIQGNEQFF.

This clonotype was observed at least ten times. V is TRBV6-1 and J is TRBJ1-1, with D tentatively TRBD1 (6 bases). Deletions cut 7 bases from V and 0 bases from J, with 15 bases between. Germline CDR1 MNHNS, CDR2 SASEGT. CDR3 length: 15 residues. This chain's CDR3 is CASKLGQIMNTEAFF. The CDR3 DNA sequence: TGTGCCAGCAAACTCGGACAGATCATGAACACTGAAGCTTTCTTT.

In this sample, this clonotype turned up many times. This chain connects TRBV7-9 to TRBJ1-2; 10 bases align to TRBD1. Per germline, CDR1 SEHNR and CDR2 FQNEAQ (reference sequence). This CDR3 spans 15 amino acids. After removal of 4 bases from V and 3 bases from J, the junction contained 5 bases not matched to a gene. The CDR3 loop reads CASSSGTGEDYGYTF. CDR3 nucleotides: TGTGCCAGCAGCTCCGGGACAGGGGAGGACTATGGCTACACCTTC.

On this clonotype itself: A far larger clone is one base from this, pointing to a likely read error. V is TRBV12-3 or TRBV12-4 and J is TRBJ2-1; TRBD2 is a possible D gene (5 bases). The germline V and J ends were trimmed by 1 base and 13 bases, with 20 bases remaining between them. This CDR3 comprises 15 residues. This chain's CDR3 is CASSLGLADQETQFF. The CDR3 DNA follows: TGTGCCAGCAGTTTAGGGCTAGCAGATCAAGAGACCCAGTTCTTC.

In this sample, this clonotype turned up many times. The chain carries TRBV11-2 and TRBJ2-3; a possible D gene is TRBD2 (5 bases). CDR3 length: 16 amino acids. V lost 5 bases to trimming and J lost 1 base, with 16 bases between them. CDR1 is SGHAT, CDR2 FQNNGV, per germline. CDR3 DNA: TGTGCCAGCAGCCCGGGGTTAGGGTCACGCACAGATACGCAGTATTTT. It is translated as CASSPGLGSRTDTQYF. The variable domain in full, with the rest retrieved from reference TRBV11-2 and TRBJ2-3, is EAGVAQSPRYKIIEKRQSVAFWCNPISGHATLYWYQQILGQGPKLLIQFQNNGVVDDSQLPKDRFSAERLKGVDSTLKIQPAKLEDSAVYLCASSPGLGSRTDTQYFGPGTRLTVL.

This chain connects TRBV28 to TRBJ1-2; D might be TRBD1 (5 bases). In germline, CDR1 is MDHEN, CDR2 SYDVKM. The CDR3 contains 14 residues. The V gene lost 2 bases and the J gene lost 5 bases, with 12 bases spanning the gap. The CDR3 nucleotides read TGTGCCAGCAGTTTAACCGTCGGGGGTTATGGCTACACCTTC. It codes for CASSLTVGGYGYTF.

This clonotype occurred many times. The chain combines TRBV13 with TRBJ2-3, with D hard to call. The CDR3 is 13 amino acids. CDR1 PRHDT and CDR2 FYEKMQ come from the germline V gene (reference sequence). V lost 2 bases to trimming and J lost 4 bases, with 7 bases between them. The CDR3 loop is CASSLLRADTQYF. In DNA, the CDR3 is TGTGCCAGCAGCTTACTCCGAGCAGATACGCAGTATTTT.

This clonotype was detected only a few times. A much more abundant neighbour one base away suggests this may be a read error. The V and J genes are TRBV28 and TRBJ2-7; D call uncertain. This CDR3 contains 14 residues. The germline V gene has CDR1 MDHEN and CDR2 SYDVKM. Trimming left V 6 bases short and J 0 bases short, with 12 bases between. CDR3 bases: TGTGCCAGCAGGTTTTTGAGCGCCTCCTACGAGCAGTACTTC. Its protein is CASRFLSASYEQYF.

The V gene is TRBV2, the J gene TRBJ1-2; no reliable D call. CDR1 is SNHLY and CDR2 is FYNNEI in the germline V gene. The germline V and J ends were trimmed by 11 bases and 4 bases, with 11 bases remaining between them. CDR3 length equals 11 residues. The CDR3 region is CAWTGTYGYTF. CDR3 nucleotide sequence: TGTGCCTGGACTGGCACCTATGGCTACACCTTC.

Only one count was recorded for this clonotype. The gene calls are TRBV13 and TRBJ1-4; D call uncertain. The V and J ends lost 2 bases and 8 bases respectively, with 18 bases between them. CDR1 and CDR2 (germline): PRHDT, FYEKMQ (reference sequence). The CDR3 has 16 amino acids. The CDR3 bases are TGTGCCAGCAGCTTAATAGGAGCCGAATCGGGAGAAAAACTGTTTTTT. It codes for CASSLIGAESGEKLFF.

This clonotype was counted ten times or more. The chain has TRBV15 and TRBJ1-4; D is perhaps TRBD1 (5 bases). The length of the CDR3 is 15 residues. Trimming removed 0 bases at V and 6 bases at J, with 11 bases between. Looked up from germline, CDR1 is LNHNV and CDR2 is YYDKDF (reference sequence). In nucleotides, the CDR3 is TGTGCCACCAGCAGAGATCCCGAAGGGGATGAAAAACTGTTTTTT. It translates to CATSRDPEGDEKLFF. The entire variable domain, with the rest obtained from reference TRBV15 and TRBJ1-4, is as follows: DAMVIQNPRYQVTQFGKPVTLSCSQTLNHNVMYWYQQKSSQAPKLLFHYYDKDFNNEADTPDNFQSRRPNTSFCFLDIRSPGLGDTAMYLCATSRDPEGDEKLFFGSGTQLSVL.

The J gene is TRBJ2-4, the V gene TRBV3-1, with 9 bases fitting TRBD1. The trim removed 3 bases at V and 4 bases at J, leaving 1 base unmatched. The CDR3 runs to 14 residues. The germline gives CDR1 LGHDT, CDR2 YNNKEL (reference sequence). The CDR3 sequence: CASSQGTGKNIQYF. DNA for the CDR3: TGTGCCAGCAGCCAGGGGACAGGGAAAAACATTCAGTACTTC.

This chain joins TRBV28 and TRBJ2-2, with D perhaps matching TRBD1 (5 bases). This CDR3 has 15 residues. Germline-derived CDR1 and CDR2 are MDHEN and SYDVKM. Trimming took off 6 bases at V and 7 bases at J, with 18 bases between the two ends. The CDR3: CASSPPGRDNGELFF. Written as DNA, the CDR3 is TGTGCCAGCAGCCCGCCCGGCAGGGATAACGGGGAGCTGTTTTTT.

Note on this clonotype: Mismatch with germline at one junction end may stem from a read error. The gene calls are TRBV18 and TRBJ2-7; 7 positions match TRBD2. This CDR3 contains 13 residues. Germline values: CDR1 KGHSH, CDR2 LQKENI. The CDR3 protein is CACSRDYSYEQYF. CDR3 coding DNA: TGTGCCTGCTCCCGGGACTACTCCTACGAGCAGTACTTC.

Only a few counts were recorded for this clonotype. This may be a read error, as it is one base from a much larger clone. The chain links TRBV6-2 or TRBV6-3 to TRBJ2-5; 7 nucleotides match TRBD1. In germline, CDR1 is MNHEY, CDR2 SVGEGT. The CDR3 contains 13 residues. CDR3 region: CACRLQGERTQYF. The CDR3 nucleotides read TGTGCCTGCAGGCTTCAGGGGGAAAGGACCCAGTACTTC.

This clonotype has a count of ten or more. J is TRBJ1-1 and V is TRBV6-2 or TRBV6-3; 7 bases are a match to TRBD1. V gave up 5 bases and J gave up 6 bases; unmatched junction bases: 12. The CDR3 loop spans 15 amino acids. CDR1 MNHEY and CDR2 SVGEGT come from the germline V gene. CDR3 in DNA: TGTGCCAGCAGTGAATCGGGAACAGGGGTCGCTGAAGCTTTCTTT. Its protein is CASSESGTGVAEAFF.

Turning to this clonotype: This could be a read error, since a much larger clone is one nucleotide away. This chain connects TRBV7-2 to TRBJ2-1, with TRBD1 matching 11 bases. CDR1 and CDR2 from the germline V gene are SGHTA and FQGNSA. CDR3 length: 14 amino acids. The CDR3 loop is CANSFPLGQGGSVF. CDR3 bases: TGTGCCAACAGCTTTCCCCTGGGACAGGGGGGCTCGGTCTTC.

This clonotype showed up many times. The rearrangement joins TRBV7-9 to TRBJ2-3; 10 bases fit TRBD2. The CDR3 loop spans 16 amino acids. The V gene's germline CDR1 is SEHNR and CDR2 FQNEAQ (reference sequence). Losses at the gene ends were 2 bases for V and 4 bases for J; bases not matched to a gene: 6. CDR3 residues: CASSLFLAGEADTQYF. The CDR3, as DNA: TGTGCCAGCAGCTTATTTCTAGCGGGAGAGGCAGATACGCAGTATTTT.

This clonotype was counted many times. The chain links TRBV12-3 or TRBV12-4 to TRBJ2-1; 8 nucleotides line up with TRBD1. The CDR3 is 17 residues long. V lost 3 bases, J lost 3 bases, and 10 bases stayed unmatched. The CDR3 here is CASSFLTDRAGYNEQFF. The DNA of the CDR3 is TGTGCCAGCAGTTTCCTTACGGACAGGGCGGGCTACAATGAGCAGTTCTTC.

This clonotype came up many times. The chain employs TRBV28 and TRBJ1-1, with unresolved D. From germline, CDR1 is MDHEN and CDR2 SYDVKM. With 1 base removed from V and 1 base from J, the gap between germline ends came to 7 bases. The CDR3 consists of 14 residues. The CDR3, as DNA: TGTGCCAGCAGTTTATACAAGCAGAACACTGAAGCTTTCTTT. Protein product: CASSLYKQNTEAFF. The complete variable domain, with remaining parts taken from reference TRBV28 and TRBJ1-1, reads DVKVTQSSRYLVKRTGEKVFLECVQDMDHENMFWYRQDPGLGLRLIYFSYDVKMKEKGDIPEGYSVSREKKERFSLILESASTNQTSMYLCASSLYKQNTEAFFGQGTRLTVV.

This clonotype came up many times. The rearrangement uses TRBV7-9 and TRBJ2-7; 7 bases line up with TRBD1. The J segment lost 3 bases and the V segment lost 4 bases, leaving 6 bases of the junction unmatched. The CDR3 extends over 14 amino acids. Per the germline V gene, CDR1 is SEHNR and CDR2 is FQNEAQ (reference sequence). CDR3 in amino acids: CASSYRQGLYEQYF. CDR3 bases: TGTGCCAGCAGCTATCGACAGGGTCTCTACGAGCAGTACTTC.

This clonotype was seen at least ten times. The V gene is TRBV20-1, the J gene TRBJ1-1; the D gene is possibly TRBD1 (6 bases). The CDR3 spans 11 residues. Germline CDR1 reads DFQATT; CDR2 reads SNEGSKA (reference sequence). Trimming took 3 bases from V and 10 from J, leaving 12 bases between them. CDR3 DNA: TGCAGTGCTAGGGGGGCCGGGGGAGCTTTCTTT. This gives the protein CSARGAGGAFF.

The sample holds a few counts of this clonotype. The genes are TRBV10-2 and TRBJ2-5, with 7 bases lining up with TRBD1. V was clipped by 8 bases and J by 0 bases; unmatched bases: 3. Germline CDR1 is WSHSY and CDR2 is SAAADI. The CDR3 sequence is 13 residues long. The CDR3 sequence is CASPGTDQETQYF. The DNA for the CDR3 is TGCGCCAGCCCCGGGACAGACCAAGAGACCCAGTACTTC.

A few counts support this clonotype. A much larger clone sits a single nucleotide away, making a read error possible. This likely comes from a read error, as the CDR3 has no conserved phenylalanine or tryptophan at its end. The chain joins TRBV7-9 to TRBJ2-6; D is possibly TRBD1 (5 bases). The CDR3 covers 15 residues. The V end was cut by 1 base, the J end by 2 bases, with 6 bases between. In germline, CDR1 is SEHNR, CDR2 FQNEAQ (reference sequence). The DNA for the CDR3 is TGTGCCAGCAGCTTAGGCAGGGCTGGGGCCAACGTCCTGACTCTC. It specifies CASSLGRAGANVLTL.

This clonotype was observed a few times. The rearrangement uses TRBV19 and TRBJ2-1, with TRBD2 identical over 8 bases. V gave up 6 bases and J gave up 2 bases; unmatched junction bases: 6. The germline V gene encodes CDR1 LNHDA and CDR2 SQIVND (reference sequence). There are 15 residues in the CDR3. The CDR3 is CASRQREIPYNEQFF. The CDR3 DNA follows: TGTGCCAGTAGGCAGCGGGAGATACCCTACAATGAGCAGTTCTTC.

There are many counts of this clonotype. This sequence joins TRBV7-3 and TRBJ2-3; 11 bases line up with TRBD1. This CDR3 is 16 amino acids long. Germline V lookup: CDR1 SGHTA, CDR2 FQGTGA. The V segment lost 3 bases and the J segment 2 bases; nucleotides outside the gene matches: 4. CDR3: CASSFPGQGVTDTQYF. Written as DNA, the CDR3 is TGTGCCAGCAGCTTCCCGGGACAGGGGGTCACAGATACGCAGTATTTT.

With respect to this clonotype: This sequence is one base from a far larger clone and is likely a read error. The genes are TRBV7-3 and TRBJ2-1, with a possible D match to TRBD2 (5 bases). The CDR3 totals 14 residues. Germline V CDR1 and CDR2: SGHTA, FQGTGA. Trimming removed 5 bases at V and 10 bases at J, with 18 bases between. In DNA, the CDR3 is TGTGCCAGCAGCCCCAAGGGAGACTCCTACGAGCAGTTCTTC. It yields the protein CASSPKGDSYEQFF. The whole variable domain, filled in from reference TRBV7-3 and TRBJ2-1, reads GAGVSQTPSNKVTEKGKYVELRCDPISGHTALYWYRQSLGQGPEFLIYFQGTGAADDSGLPNDRFFAVRPEGSVSTLKIQRTERGDSAVYLCASSPKGDSYEQFFGPGTRLTVL.